This paragraph reports one TCR beta chain. MiXCR, applied by TCRdb to the RT-PCR reads, yields one record per CDR3 protein. The sample holds approximately 200,000 distinct CDR3 sequences, around 41% seen once. The sample belongs to a study of patients and donors after allogeneic stem cell transplantation. Trimming took 3 bases from V and 6 from J, leaving 6 bases between them. This CDR3 is built from 11 residues. The germline gives CDR1 LGHDT, CDR2 YNNKEL (reference sequence). The sequence was collected from a human donor who was either an allogeneic HSCT recipient or a stem cell or donor lymphocyte infusion donor (not recorded which). It is not recorded whose cells these are; they may come from a transplant donor. Sequencing was done on a sample of blood, either unsorted or a sorted T cell fraction (not recorded which). This chain connects TRBV3-1 to TRBJ2-7; the D is unclear. Here the CDR3 DNA reads TGTGCCAGCAGCCAGGGAATCGAGCAGTACTTC. The encoded protein is CASSQGIEQYF.